What follows are 8 T cell receptor beta chains derived from one specimen sequenced in a study of cytomegalovirus exposure and HLA in healthy donors (dated by TCRdb to about 2017). Libraries were made using the immunoSEQ multiplex PCR assay. For the multiplex PCR, a mixture combining 60 forward primers for TCR Vbeta segments and 13 reverse primers for TCR Jbeta segments was used. In TCRdb, the immuneACCESS table is reduced to in-frame sequences with V and J assigned. These tables do not hold every clone; where another copy was compared, an unresolved V gene accounts for under half, and the others remain unexplained. The sample profile shows about 80,000 clones; over 60% of them were found once. The top ten hold 4% to 5.5% of the sample. Sequencing was performed on PBMCs. These receptors originate from a male donor in good health and CMV-seropositive.

This chain connects TRBV14 to TRBJ2-1; D uncertain. The CDR3 is 15 amino acids. The ends were cut back, 1 base at V and 4 bases at J, with 11 bases in the middle. CDR1 SGHDN and CDR2 FVKESK come from the germline V gene. The CDR3 here is CASSQGLLPYNEQFF. For the CDR3, the DNA is TGTGCCAGCAGCCAAGGACTCCTGCCTTACAATGAGCAGTTCTTC.

This clone occurred a few times. The V call is TRBV20-1, the J call TRBJ2-3; no reliable D call. Germline loops: CDR1 DFQATT, CDR2 SNEGSKA (reference sequence). The CDR3 spans 11 residues. V lost 6 bases, J lost 1 base, and 5 bases lay in between. CDR3 in DNA: TGCAGTGCCCCTCGCACAGATACGCAGTATTTT. This translates into CSAPRTDTQYF.

The chain joins TRBV18 to TRBJ2-7, with TRBD1 matching over 9 bases. Germline V gives CDR1 KGHSH, CDR2 LQKENI. J was trimmed by 6 bases and V by 4 bases; bases with no gene match: 4. The CDR3 extends over 13 amino acids. The CDR3 loop is CASSLQDRGEQYF. The DNA of the CDR3 is TGTGCCAGCTCACTTCAGGACAGGGGCGAGCAGTACTTC.

The J gene is TRBJ1-5, the V gene TRBV30; TRBD1 aligns across 7 bases. The germline gives CDR1 GTSNPN, CDR2 SVGIG (reference sequence). With 1 base clipped from V and 4 bases from J, the junction kept 7 bases outside the gene matches. This CDR3 region has 15 residues. CDR3 loop: CAWSADPGGNQPQHF. The CDR3 DNA is TGTGCCTGGAGTGCCGATCCAGGGGGAAATCAGCCCCAGCATTTT.

The chain uses TRBV29-1 and TRBJ2-5, with D possibly TRBD1 on 6 matching bases. This CDR3 has 17 residues. V dropped 5 bases and J dropped 0 bases, with 22 bases sitting between them. CDR1 and CDR2 (germline): SQVTM, ANQGSEA. CDR3 bases: TGCAGCGTTCCAGGGGTGGCCCCCCCATGGCACCAAGAGACCCAGTACTTC. Translating gives CSVPGVAPPWHQETQYF.

V usage is TRBV5-4 and J usage is TRBJ1-3; maybe TRBD1 (5 bases). Germline CDR1 and CDR2: SGHNT and YYREEE (reference sequence). The CDR3 loop spans 15 amino acids. Trimming took off 3 bases at V and 0 bases at J, with 10 bases between the two ends. CDR3 sequence reads: CASSSGHFSGNTIYF. CDR3 nucleotide sequence: TGTGCCAGCAGCTCCGGACATTTCTCTGGAAACACCATATATTTT.

The V and J genes are TRBV14 and TRBJ2-2; 10 bases are shared with TRBD1. Trimming at V came to 5 bases and at J to 6 bases, leaving 6 bases not matched to a gene. This CDR3 spans 15 amino acids. Germline assignment: CDR1 SGHDN and CDR2 FVKESK. The CDR3 protein is CASSTRQGAAGELFF. CDR3 DNA sequence: TGTGCCAGCAGCACCCGACAGGGGGCCGCCGGGGAGCTGTTTTTT.

The chain links TRBV19 to TRBJ1-1, with D uncertain. The CDR3 runs 17 residues. The V gene lost 0 bases and the J gene lost 1 base, with 15 bases spanning the gap. The germline gives CDR1 LNHDA, CDR2 SQIVND (reference sequence). CDR3 sequence reads: CASSIEGGLFGNTEAFF. The CDR3 DNA reads as TGTGCCAGTAGTATAGAAGGAGGGTTGTTTGGGAACACTGAAGCTTTCTTT.